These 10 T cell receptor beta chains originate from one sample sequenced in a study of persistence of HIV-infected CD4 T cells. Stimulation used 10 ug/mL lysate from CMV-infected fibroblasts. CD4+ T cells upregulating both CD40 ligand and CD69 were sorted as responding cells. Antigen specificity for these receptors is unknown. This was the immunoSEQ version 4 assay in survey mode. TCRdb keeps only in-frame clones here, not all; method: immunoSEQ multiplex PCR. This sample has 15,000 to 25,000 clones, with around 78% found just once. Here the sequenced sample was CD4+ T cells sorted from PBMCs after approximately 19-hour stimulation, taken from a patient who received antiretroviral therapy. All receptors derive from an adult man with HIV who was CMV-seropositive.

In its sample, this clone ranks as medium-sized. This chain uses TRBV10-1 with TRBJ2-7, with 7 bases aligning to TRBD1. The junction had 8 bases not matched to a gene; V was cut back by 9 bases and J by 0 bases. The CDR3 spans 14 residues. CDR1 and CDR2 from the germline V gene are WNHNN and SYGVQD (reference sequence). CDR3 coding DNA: TGCGCCAGTCAGGAGACAGGGTTCTCCTACGAGCAGTACTTC. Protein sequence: CASQETGFSYEQYF.

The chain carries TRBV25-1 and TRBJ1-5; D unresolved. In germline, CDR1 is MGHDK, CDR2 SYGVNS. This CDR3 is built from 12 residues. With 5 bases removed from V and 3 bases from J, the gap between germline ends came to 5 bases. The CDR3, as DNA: TGTGCCAGCAGTCATAACAATCAGCCCCAGCATTTT. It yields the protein CASSHNNQPQHF.

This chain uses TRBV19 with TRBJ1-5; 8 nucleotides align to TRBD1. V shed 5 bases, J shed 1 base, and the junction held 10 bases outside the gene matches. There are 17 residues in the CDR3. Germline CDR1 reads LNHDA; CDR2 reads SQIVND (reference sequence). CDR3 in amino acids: CASSRTGTSYSNQPQHF. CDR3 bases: TGTGCCAGTAGTCGGACAGGGACGAGTTACAGCAATCAGCCCCAGCATTTT.

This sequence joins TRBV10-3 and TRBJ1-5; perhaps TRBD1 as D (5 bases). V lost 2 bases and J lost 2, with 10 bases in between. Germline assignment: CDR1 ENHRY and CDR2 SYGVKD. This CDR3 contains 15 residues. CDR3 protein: CAISEAGGGNQPQHF. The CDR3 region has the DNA TGTGCCATCAGTGAGGCGGGGGGGGGCAATCAGCCCCAGCATTTT.

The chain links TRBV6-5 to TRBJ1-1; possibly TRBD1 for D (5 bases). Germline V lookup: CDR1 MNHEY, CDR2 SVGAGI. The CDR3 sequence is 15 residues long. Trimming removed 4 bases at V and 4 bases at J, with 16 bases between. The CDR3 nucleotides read TGTGCCAGCAGTTTTGCTCGGGACGTGATCACTGAAGCTTTCTTT. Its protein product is CASSFARDVITEAFF.

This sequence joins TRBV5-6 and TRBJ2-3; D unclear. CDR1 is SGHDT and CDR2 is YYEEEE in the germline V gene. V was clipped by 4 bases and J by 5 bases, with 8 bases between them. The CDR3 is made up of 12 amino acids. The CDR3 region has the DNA TGTGCCAGCAGCCTCGCAAGAGATACGCAGTATTTT. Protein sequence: CASSLARDTQYF.

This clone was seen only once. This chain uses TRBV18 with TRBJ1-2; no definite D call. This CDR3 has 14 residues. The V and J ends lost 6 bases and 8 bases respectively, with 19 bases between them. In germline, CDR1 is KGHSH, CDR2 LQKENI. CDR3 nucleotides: TGTGCCAGCTCCCTTACGACCCTTGCGGGAGGCTACACCTTC. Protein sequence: CASSLTTLAGGYTF.

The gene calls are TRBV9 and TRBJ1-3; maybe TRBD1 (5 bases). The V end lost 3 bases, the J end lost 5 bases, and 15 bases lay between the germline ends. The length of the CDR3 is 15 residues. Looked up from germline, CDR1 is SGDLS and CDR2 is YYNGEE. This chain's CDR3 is CASSAGGARRNTIYF. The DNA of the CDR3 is TGTGCCAGCAGCGCCGGGGGAGCGCGCCGAAACACCATATATTTT.

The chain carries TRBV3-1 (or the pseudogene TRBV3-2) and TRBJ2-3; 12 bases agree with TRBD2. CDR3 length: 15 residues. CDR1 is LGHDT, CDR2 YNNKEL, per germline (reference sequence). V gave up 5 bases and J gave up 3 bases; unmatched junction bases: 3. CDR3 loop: CASSETSGGTDTQYF. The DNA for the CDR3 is TGTGCCAGCAGCGAGACTAGCGGGGGTACAGATACGCAGTATTTT.

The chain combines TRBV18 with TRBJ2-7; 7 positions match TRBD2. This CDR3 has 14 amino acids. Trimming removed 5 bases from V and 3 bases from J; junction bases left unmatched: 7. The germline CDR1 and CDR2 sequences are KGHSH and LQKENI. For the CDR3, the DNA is TGTGCCAGCTCAACGGGAGGTAGAGACTACGAGCAGTACTTC. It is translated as CASSTGGRDYEQYF.